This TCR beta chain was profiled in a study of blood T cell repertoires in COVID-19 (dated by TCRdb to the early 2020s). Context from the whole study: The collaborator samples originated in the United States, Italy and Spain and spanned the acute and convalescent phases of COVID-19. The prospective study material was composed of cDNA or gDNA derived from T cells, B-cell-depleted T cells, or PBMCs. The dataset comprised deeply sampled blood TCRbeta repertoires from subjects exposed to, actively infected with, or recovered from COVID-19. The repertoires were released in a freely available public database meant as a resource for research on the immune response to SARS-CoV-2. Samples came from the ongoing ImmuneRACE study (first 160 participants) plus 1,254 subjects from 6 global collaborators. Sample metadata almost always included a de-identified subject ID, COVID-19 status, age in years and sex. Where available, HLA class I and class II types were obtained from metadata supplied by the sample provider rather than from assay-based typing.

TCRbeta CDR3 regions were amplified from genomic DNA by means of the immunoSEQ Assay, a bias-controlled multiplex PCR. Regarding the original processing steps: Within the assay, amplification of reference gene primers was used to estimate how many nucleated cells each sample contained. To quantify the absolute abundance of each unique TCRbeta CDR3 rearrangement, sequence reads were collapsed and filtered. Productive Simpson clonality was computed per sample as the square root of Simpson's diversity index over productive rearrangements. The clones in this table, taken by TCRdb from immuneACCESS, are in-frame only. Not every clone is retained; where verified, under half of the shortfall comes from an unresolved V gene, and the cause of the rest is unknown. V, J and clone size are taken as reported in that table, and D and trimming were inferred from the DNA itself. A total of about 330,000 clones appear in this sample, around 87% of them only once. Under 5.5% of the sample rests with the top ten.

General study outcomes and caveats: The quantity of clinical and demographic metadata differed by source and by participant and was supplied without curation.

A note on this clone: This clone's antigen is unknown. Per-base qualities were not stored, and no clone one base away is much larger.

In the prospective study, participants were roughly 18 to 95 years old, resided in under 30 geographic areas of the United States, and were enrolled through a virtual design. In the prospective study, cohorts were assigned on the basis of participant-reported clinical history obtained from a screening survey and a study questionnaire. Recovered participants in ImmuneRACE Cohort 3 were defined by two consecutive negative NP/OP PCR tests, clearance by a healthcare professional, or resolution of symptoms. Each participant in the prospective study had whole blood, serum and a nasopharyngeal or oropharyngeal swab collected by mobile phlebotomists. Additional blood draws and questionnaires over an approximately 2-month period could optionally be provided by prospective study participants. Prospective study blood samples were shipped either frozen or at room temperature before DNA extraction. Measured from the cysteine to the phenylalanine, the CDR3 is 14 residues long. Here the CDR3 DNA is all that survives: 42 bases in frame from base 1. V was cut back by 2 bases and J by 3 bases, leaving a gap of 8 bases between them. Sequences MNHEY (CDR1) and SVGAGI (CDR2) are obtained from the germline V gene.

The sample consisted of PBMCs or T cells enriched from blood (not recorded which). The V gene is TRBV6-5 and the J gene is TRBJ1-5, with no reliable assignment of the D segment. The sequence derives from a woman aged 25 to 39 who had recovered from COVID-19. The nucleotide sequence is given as TGTGCCAGCAGTTACGGCCAGTACAATCAGCCCCAGCATTTT. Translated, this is CASSYGQYNQPQHF.